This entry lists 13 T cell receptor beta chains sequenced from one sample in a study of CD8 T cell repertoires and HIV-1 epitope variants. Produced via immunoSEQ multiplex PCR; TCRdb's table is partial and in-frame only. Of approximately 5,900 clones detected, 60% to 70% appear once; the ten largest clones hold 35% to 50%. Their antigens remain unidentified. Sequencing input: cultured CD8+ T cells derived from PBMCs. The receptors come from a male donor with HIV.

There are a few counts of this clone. CDR3 nucleotides: TGCGCCAGCAGCCAAGCGAGCTCCTACAATGAGCAGTTCTTC. Amino acid sequence: CASSQASSYNEQFF. The chain has TRBV4-1 and TRBJ2-1; D is unresolved. CDR3 size: 14 residues. The V and J ends lost 1 base and 0 bases respectively, with 4 bases between them. The germline V gene has CDR1 MGHRA and CDR2 YSYEKL.

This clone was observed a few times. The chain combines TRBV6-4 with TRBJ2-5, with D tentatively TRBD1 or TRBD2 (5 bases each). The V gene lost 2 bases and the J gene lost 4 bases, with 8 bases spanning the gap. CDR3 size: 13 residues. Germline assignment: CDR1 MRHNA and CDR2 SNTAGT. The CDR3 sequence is CASSDRGRETQYF. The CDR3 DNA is TGTGCCAGCAGTGACAGGGGACGAGAGACCCAGTACTTC.

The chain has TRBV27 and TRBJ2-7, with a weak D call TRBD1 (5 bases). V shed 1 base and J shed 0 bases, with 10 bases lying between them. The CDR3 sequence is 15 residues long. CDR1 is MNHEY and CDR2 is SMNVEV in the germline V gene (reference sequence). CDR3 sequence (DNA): TGTGCCAGCAGTTTATTGGCAGGGTCCTCCTACGAGCAGTACTTC. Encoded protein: CASSLLAGSSYEQYF.

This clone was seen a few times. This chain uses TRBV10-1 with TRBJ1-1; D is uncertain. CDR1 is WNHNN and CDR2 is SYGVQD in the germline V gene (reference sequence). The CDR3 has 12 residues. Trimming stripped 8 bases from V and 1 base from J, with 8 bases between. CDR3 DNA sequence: TGCGCCAGCGCTGACAAGAACACTGAAGCTTTCTTT. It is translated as CASADKNTEAFF.

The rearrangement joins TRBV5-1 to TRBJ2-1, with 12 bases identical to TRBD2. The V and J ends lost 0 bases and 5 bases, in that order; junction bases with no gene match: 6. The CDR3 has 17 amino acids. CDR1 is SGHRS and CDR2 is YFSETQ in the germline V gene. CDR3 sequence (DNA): TGCGCCAGCAGCTTGGCCTCCGGACTAGCGGGAAACAATGAGCAGTTCTTC. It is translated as CASSLASGLAGNNEQFF. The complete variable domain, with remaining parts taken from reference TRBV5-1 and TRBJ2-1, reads KAGVTQTPRYLIKTRGQQVTLSCSPISGHRSVSWYQQTPGQGLQFLFEYFSETQRNKGNFPGRFSGRQFSNSRSEMNVSTLELGDSALYLCASSLASGLAGNNEQFFGPGTRLTVL.

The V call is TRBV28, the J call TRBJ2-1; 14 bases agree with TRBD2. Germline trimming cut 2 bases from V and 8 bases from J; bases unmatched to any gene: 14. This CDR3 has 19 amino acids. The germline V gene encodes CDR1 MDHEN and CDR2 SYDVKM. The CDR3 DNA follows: TGTGCCAGCAGTTTAGAGGGACTAGCGGGAGAGGGGGCAGGGGATGAGCAGTTCTTC. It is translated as CASSLEGLAGEGAGDEQFF.

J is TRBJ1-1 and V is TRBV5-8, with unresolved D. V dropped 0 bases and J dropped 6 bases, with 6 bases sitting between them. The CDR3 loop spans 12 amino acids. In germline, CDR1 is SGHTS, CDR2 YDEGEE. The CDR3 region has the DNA TGTGCCAGCAGCTTGGGGTACTCTGAAGCTTTCTTT. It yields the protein CASSLGYSEAFF.

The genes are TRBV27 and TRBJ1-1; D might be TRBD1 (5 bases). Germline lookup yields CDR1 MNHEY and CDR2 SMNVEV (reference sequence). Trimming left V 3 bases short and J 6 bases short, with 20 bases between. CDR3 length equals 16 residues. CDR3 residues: CASSFSSTGGKPEAFF. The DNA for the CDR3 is TGTGCCAGCAGTTTTTCATCCACCGGGGGGAAACCTGAAGCTTTCTTT.

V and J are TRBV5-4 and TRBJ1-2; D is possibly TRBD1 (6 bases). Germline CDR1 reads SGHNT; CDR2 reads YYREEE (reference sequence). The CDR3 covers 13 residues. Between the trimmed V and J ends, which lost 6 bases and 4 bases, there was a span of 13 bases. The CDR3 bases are TGTGCCAGCATGGGGGGCGGAAGCTATGGCTACACCTTC. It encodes CASMGGGSYGYTF. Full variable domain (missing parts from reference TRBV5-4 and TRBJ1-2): ETGVTQSPTHLIKTRGQQVTLRCSSQSGHNTVSWYQQALGQGPQFIFQYYREEENGRGNFPPRFSGLQFPNYSSELNVNALELDDSALYLCASMGGGSYGYTFGSGTRLTVV.

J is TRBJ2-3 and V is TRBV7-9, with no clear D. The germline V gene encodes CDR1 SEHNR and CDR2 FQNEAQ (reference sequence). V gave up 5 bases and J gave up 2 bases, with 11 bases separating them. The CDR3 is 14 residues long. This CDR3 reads CASSQEFNTDTQYF. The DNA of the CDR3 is TGTGCCAGCAGCCAGGAGTTCAACACAGATACGCAGTATTTT.

This CDR3 reads CASSVYGETQYF. The DNA of the CDR3 is TGTGCCAGCAGTGTTTATGGGGAGACCCAGTACTTC. V usage is TRBV27 and J usage is TRBJ2-5; unclear D gene. Trimming took 5 bases from V and 5 from J, leaving 9 bases between them. The germline V gene encodes CDR1 MNHEY and CDR2 SMNVEV (reference sequence). The length of the CDR3 is 12 residues.

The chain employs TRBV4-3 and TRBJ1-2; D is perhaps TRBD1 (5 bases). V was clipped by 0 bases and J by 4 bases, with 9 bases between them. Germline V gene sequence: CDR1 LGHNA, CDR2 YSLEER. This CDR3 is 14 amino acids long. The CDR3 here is CASSQDGASYGYTF. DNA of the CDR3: TGCGCCAGCAGCCAAGATGGGGCTTCCTATGGCTACACCTTC.

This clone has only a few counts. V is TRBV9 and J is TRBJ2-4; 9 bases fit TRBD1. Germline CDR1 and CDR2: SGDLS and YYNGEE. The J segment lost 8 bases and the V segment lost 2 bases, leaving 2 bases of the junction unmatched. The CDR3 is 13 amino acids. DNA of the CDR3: TGTGCCAGCAGCGTGGACAGGGGAGACATTCAGTACTTC. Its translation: CASSVDRGDIQYF.